A single sample gave rise to the 18 T cell receptor beta chains below, sequenced in a study of response to subunit inactivated influenza vaccine. TCRdb used MiXCR to reprocess the RT-PCR reads, holding one entry per CDR3 protein. The table has 700,000 to 800,000 distinct CDR3 sequences, 18% seen once; the top ten hold roughly 11%. The sequencing here drew on PBMCs from blood, taken 4 to 6 days after vaccination. These receptors originate from a man aged 50-59 years who received an inactivated influenza vaccine.

This clonotype was found many times. The gene calls are TRBV12-3 or TRBV12-4 and TRBJ2-7; D call uncertain. The CDR3 loop spans 13 amino acids. With 3 bases removed from V and 0 bases from J, the gap between germline ends came to 6 bases. The DNA for the CDR3 is TGTGCCAGCAGTTTGGTCCTCTCCTACGAGCAGTACTTC. Protein: CASSLVLSYEQYF.

This rearrangement joins TRBV20-1 to TRBJ2-1; 12 bases match TRBD2. The CDR3 is 16 amino acids. Germline assignment: CDR1 DFQATT and CDR2 SNEGSKA (reference sequence). V lost 3 bases to trimming and J lost 4 bases; unmatched junction nucleotides: 7. The CDR3, as DNA: TGCAGTGCTAGTCCGGGACTAGCGGGTCCTTACAATGAGCAGTTCTTC. This encodes CSASPGLAGPYNEQFF.

The J gene is TRBJ2-1, the V gene TRBV29-1, with 16 bases identical to TRBD2. CDR3 length equals 16 residues. V lost 0 bases and J lost 8; bases outside the gene matches: 4. Germline lookup yields CDR1 SQVTM and CDR2 ANQGSEA. The CDR3, as DNA: TGCAGCGTTGAAGACGGGACTAGCGGGAGGGCCGATGAGCAGTTCTTC. The encoded protein is CSVEDGTSGRADEQFF.

The chain has TRBV4-1 and TRBJ1-2; the D is unclear. V was cut by 0 bases and J by 1 base, with 9 bases left in between. The CDR3 is 15 residues long. CDR1 is MGHRA and CDR2 is YSYEKL in the germline V gene. The CDR3 spells CASSQDPGSNYGYTF. The CDR3 DNA follows: TGCGCCAGCAGCCAAGATCCCGGCAGTAACTATGGCTACACCTTC.

V usage is TRBV6-1 and J usage is TRBJ2-5; 7 bases line up with TRBD2. The CDR3 covers 13 residues. CDR1 is MNHNS, CDR2 SASEGT, per germline. V was clipped by 1 base and J by 5 bases; unmatched bases: 1. The CDR3 region is CASSEVSGETQYF. CDR3 in DNA: TGTGCCAGCAGTGAAGTTAGCGGGGAGACCCAGTACTTC.

This clonotype was counted only a few times. The rearrangement joins TRBV20-1 to TRBJ2-7, with 9 bases lining up with TRBD1. From germline, CDR1 is DFQATT and CDR2 SNEGSKA (reference sequence). This CDR3 contains 13 residues. CDR3 protein: CSISQGASYEQYF. The CDR3 DNA follows: TGCAGCATATCACAGGGGGCTTCCTACGAGCAGTACTTC.

This clonotype was seen at least ten times. The V gene is TRBV5-1, the J gene TRBJ2-1; tentatively, D is TRBD1 (5 bases). V was clipped by 4 bases and J by 5 bases, with 10 bases between them. The CDR3 consists of 13 residues. The germline CDR1 and CDR2 sequences are SGHRS and YFSETQ. The CDR3 DNA sequence: TGCGCCAGCAGCAAAGGACAAGACAATGAGCAGTTCTTC. Translating it yields CASSKGQDNEQFF.

The genes are TRBV4-3 and TRBJ1-2; 8 nucleotides agree with TRBD1. Losses at the gene ends were 2 bases for V and 5 bases for J; bases not matched to a gene: 10. The CDR3 has 16 residues. The germline gives CDR1 LGHNA, CDR2 YSLEER. CDR3 DNA: TGCGCCAGCAGCCAACTAATGGACAGGGAAGATTATGGCTACACCTTC. Amino acid sequence: CASSQLMDREDYGYTF.

This clonotype was observed many times. This chain uses TRBV29-1 with TRBJ2-5; 7 bases line up with TRBD1. Germline V gives CDR1 SQVTM, CDR2 ANQGSEA. CDR3 length: 15 amino acids. J gave up 0 bases and V 1 base, and 5 bases lay outside the gene matches. The DNA for the CDR3 is TGCAGCGTTGAAGTCCGGGACAGAAACCAAGAGACCCAGTACTTC. Translating it yields CSVEVRDRNQETQYF.

This clonotype came up a few times. The genes are TRBV5-5 and TRBJ2-1, with D possibly being TRBD1 (6 bases). This CDR3 contains 17 residues. V was cut by 4 bases and J by 0 bases, with 17 bases left in between. Per the germline V gene, CDR1 is SGHKS and CDR2 is YYEKEE (reference sequence). CDR3 amino acids: CASSPPTGQRSYNEQFF. The CDR3 nucleotides read TGTGCCAGCAGCCCACCCACCGGACAGCGCTCCTACAATGAGCAGTTCTTC.

This clonotype was observed many times. This rearrangement joins TRBV29-1 to TRBJ2-3; unclear D gene. The CDR3 loop spans 13 amino acids. Germline V gene lookup returns CDR1 SQVTM and CDR2 ANQGSEA. V shed 6 bases and J shed 0 bases, with 10 bases lying between them. This CDR3 reads CSVSAVSTDTQYF. CDR3 coding DNA: TGCAGCGTGTCAGCAGTTAGCACAGATACGCAGTATTTT.

This chain connects TRBV4-3 to TRBJ1-2; D is undetermined. Trimming removed 8 bases at V and 6 bases at J, with 28 bases between. There are 17 residues in the CDR3. Germline V gives CDR1 LGHNA, CDR2 YSLEER. In DNA form, the CDR3 reads TGCGCCAGCTGCTTCAGCTTCGCGGCCGGATCCCGAAATGGCTACACCTTC. Amino acid sequence: CASCFSFAAGSRNGYTF.

V and J are TRBV5-1 and TRBJ2-5; the D gene is possibly TRBD2 (5 bases). V was cut by 3 bases and J by 5 bases, with 11 bases left in between. Germline CDR1 and CDR2: SGHRS and YFSETQ. The CDR3 spans 13 residues. CDR3 sequence reads: CASSSFGGETQYF. CDR3 sequence (DNA): TGCGCCAGCAGCTCGTTCGGAGGCGAGACCCAGTACTTC.

The chain uses TRBV7-2 and TRBJ2-3; 9 bases are a match to TRBD1. The CDR3 covers 13 residues. The trim removed 5 bases at V and 9 bases at J, leaving 6 bases unmatched. Germline V lookup: CDR1 SGHTA, CDR2 FQGNSA. The CDR3 region is CASSRTGALTQYF. DNA for the CDR3: TGTGCCAGCAGCAGGACAGGGGCCCTCACGCAGTATTTT.

The chain has TRBV20-1 and TRBJ2-4, with D possibly TRBD2 on 5 matching bases. CDR1 is DFQATT and CDR2 is SNEGSKA in the germline V gene (reference sequence). The CDR3 is 16 amino acids. Between the trimmed V and J ends, which lost 6 bases and 1 base, there was a span of 19 bases. The CDR3 DNA follows: TGCAGTGCCAGCGGTTATTCGGGGTTTGCCAAAAACATTCAGTACTTC. It translates to CSASGYSGFAKNIQYF.

This clonotype has a handful of counts. J is TRBJ2-7 and V is TRBV18, with 7 bases identical to TRBD1. The V and J ends lost 3 bases and 5 bases, in that order; junction bases with no gene match: 7. Germline V gene sequence: CDR1 KGHSH, CDR2 LQKENI. This CDR3 is 14 amino acids long. CDR3 residues: CASSPNQGVDEQYF. The CDR3 DNA follows: TGTGCCAGCTCACCTAACCAGGGGGTCGACGAGCAGTACTTC. Filled out from reference TRBV18 and TRBJ2-7, the complete variable domain reads NAGVMQNPRHLVRRRGQEARLRCSPMKGHSHVYWYRQLPEEGLKFMVYLQKENIIDESGMPKERFSAEFPKEGPSILRIQQVVRGDSAAYFCASSPNQGVDEQYFGPGTRLTVT.

This clonotype has ten or more counts. The CDR3 loop reads CSASAGGDPYEQYF. The CDR3 region has the DNA TGCAGTGCTAGCGCCGGCGGGGATCCCTACGAGCAGTACTTC. V is TRBV20-1 and J is TRBJ2-7, with D possibly TRBD2 on 6 matching bases. Germline CDR1 DFQATT, CDR2 SNEGSKA (reference sequence). V shed 3 bases and J shed 2 bases, with 14 bases lying between them. This CDR3 comprises 14 residues.

The sample holds a few counts of this clonotype. J is TRBJ2-3 and V is TRBV6-2 or TRBV6-3; possible D gene TRBD2, 5 bases. CDR1 and CDR2 from the germline V gene are MNHEY and SVGEGT. Trimming cost V 5 bases and J 4 bases, with 13 bases left between them. The CDR3 is made up of 14 amino acids. CDR3 DNA: TGTGCCAGCAGTACTGAGAGGGTGGCAGATACGCAGTATTTT. Translated: CASSTERVADTQYF.